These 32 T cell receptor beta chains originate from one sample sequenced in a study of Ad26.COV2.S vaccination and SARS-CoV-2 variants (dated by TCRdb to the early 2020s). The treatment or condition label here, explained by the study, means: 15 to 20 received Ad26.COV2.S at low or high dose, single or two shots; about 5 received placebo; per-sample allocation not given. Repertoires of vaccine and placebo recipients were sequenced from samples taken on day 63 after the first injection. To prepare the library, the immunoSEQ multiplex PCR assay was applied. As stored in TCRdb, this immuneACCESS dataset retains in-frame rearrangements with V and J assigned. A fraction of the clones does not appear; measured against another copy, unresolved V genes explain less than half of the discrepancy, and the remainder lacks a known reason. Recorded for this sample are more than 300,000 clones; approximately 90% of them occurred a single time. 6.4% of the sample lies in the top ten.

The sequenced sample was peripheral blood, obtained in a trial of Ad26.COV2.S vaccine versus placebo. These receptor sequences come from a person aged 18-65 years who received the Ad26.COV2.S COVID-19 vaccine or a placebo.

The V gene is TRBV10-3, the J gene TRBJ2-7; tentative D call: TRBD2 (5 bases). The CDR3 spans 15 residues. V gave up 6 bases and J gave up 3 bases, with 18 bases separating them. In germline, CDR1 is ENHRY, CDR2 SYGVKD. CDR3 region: CAIRIPSGSLYEQYF. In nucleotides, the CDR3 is TGTGCCATCAGAATTCCATCGGGATCGCTCTACGAGCAGTACTTC.

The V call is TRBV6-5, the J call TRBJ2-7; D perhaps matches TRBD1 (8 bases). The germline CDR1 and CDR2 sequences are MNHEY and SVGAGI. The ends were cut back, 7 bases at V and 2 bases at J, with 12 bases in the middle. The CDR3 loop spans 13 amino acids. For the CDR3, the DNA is TGTGCCAGCAACAGGGGGGGGACCTACGAGCAGTACTTC. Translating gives CASNRGGTYEQYF.

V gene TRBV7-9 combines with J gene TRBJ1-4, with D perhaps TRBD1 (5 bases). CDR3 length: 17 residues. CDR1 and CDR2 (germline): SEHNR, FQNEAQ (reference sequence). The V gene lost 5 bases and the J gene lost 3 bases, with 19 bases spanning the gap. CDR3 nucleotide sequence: TGTGCCAGCAGCAACAGAGGGCAGGGAGGTGCTAATGAAAAACTGTTTTTT. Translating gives CASSNRGQGGANEKLFF.

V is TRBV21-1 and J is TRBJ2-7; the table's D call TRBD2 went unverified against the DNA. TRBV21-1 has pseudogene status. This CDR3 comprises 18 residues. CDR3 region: CASSTRGGWNRAFYEQYF. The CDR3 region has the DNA TGTGCCAGCAGCACAAGGGGGGGGTGGAACAGGGCTTTCTACGAGCAGTACTTC.

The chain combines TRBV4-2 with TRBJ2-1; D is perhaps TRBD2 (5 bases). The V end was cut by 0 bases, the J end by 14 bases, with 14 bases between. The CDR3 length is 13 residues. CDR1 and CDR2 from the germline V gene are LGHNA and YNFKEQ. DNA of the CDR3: TGTGCCAGCAGCCAAGATGTGAGGGATAGAGAGTTCTTC. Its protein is CASSQDVRDREFF.

Here the CDR3 DNA reads TGTGCCAGCAGAGGACAGGTGCCCCTTGGCTACACCTTC. Encoded protein: CASRGQVPLGYTF. V gene TRBV6-5 combines with J gene TRBJ1-2; the match to TRBD1 covers 7 bases. Trimming took 6 bases from V and 7 from J; bases not matched to a gene: 8. Germline values: CDR1 MNHEY, CDR2 SVGAGI. This CDR3 is built from 13 residues.

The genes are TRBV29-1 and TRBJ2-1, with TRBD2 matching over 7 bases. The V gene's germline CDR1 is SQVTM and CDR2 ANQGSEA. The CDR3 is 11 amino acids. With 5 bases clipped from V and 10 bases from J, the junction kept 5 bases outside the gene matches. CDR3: CSVLGGGEQFF. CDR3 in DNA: TGCAGCGTTTTGGGGGGAGGGGAGCAGTTCTTC.

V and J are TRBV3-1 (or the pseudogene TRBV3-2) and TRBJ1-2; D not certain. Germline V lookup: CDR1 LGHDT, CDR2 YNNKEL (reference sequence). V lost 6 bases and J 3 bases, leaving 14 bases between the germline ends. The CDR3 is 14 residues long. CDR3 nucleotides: TGTGCCAGCAGTGTCGCCAAAGGCTACTATGGCTACACCTTC. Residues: CASSVAKGYYGYTF.

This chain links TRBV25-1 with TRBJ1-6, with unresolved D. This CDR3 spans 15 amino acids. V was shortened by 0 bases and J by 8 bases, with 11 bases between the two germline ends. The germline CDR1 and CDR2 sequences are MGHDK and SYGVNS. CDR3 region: CASSEYEVGYSPLHF. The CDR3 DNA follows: TGTGCCAGCAGTGAATACGAGGTCGGGTATTCACCCCTCCACTTT.

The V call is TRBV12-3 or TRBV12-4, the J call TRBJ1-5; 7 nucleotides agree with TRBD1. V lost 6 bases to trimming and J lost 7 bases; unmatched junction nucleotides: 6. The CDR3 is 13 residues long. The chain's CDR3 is CASSTIQGQPQHF. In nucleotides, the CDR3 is TGTGCCAGCAGCACGATACAGGGGCAGCCCCAGCATTTT.

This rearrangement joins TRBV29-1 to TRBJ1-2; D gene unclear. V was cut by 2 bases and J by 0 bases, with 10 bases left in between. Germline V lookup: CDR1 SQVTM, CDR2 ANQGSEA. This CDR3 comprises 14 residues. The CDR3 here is CSVEWATTNYGYTF. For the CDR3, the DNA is TGCAGCGTTGAATGGGCGACAACTAACTATGGCTACACCTTC. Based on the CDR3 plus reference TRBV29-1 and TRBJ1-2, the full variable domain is SAVISQKPSRDICQRGTSLTIQCQVDSQVTMMFWYRQQPGQSLTLIATANQGSEATYESGFVIDKFPISRPNLTFSTLTVSNMSPEDSSIYLCSVEWATTNYGYTFGSGTRLTVV.

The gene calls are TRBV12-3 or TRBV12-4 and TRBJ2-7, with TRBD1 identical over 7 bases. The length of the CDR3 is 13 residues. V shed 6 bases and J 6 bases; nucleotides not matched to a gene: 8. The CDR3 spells CASSMTGSGEQYF. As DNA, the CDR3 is TGTGCCAGCAGCATGACAGGGTCGGGCGAGCAGTACTTC.

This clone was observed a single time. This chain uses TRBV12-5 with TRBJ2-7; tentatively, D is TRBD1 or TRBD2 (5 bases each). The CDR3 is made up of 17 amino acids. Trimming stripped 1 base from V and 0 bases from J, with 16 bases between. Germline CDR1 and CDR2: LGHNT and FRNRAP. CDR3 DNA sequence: TGTGCTAGTGGTTTGGCTCCGGGACGGCGGAGCTCCTACGAGCAGTACTTC. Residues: CASGLAPGRRSSYEQYF.

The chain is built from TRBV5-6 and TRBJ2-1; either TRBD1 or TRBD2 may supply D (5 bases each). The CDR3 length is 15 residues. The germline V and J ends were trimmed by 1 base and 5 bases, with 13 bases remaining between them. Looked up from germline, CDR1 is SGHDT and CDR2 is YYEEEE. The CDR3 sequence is CASSLRDGENNEQFF. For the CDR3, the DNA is TGTGCCAGCAGCTTGCGGGACGGAGAAAACAATGAGCAGTTCTTC. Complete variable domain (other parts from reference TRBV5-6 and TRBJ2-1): DAGVTQSPTHLIKTRGQQVTLRCSPKSGHDTVSWYQQALGQGPQFIFQYYEEEERQRGNFPDRFSGHQFPNYSSELNVNALLLGDSALYLCASSLRDGENNEQFFGPGTRLTVL.

CDR3 DNA: TGTGCCAGCAGCCAAGTACCCGCGGGCTCCTACAATGAGCAGTTCTTC. The encoded protein is CASSQVPAGSYNEQFF. The gene calls are TRBV3-1 (or the pseudogene TRBV3-2) and TRBJ2-1; D possibly corresponds to TRBD2 (5 bases). This CDR3 comprises 16 residues. V lost 1 base and J lost 0, with 10 bases in between. Germline V lookup: CDR1 LGHDT, CDR2 YNNKEL (reference sequence).

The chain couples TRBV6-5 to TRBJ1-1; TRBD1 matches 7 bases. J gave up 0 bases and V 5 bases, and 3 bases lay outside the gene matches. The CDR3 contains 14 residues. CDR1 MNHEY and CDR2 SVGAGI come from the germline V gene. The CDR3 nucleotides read TGTGCCAGCAGTAGGGACAGTATGAACACTGAAGCTTTCTTT. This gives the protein CASSRDSMNTEAFF.

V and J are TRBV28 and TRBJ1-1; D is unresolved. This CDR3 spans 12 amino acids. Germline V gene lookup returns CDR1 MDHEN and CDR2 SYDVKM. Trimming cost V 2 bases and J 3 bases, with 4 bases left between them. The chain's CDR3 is CASSLLDTEAFF. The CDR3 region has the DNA TGTGCCAGCAGTTTACTGGACACTGAAGCTTTCTTT.

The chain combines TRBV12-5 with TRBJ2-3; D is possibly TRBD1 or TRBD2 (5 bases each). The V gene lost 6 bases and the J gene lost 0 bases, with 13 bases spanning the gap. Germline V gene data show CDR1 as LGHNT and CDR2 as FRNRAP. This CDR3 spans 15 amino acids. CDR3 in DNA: TGTGCTAGTGGCACGACAGCGGCTAGCACAGATACGCAGTATTTT. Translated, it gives CASGTTAASTDTQYF.

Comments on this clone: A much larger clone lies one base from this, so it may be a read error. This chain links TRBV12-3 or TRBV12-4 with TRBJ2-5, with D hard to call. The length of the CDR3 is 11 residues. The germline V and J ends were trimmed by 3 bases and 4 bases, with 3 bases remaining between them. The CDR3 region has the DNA TGTGCCAGCAGTTTTGGAGAGACCCAGTACTTC. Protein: CASSFGETQYF.

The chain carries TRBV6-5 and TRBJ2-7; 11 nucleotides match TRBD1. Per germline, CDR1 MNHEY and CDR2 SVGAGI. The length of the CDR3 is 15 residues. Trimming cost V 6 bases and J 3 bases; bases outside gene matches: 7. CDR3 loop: CASSGAGTGGYEQYF. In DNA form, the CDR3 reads TGTGCCAGCAGCGGGGCCGGGACAGGGGGCTACGAGCAGTACTTC.

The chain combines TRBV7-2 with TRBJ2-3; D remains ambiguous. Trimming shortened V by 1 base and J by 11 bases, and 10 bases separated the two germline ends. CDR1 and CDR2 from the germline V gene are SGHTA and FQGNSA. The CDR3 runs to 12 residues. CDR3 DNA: TGTGCCAGCAGCTTAGATTTTAGTGTGCAGTATTTT. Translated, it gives CASSLDFSVQYF.

The CDR3 nucleotides read TGTGCCAGCAGTCCCGCGGGACAGGGGATTATGAGCTCCTACGAGCAGTACTTC. This encodes CASSPAGQGIMSSYEQYF. This sequence joins TRBV28 and TRBJ2-7, with 10 bases matching TRBD1. From germline, CDR1 is MDHEN and CDR2 SYDVKM. Losses at the gene ends were 5 bases for V and 0 bases for J; bases not matched to a gene: 13. This CDR3 is 18 amino acids long.

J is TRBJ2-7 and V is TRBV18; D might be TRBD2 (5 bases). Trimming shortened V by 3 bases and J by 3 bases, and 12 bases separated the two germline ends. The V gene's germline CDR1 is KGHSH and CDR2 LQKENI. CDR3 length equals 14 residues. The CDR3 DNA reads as TGTGCCAGCTCACCCCCTGCGGGCGGCTACGAGCAGTACTTC. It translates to CASSPPAGGYEQYF. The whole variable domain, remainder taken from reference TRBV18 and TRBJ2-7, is NAGVMQNPRHLVRRRGQEARLRCSPMKGHSHVYWYRQLPEEGLKFMVYLQKENIIDESGMPKERFSAEFPKEGPSILRIQQVVRGDSAAYFCASSPPAGGYEQYFGPGTRLTVT.

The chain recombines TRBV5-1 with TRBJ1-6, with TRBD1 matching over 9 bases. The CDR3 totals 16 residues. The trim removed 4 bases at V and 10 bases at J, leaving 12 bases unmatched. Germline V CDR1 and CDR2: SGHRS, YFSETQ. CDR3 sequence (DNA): TGCGCCAGCAGCGACTCCGGGACAGGGCAGGGATCACCCCTCCACTTT. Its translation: CASSDSGTGQGSPLHF. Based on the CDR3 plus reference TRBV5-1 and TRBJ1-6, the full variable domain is KAGVTQTPRYLIKTRGQQVTLSCSPISGHRSVSWYQQTPGQGLQFLFEYFSETQRNKGNFPGRFSGRQFSNSRSEMNVSTLELGDSALYLCASSDSGTGQGSPLHFGNGTRLTVT.

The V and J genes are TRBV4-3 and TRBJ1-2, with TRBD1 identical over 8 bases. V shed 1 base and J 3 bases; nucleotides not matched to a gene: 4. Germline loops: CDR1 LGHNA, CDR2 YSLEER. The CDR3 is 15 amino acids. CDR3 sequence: CASSQVLQGDYGYTF. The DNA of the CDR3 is TGCGCCAGCAGCCAAGTATTACAGGGGGACTATGGCTACACCTTC.

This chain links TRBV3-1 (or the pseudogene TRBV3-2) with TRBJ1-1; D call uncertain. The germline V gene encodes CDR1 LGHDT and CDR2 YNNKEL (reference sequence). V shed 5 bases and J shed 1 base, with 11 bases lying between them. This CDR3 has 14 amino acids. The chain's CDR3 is CASSATGPNTEAFF. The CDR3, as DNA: TGTGCCAGCAGCGCTACCGGGCCGAACACTGAAGCTTTCTTT.

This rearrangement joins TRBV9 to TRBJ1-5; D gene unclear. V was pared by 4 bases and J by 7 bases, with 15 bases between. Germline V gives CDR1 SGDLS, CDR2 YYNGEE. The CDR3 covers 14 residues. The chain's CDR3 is CASSLHGEMQPQHF. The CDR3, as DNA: TGTGCCAGCAGCCTCCATGGGGAGATGCAGCCCCAGCATTTT.

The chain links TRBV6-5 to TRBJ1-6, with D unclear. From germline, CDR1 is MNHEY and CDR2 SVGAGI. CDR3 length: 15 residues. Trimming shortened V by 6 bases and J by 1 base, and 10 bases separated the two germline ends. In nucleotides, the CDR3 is TGTGCCAGCAGCCGAACTCAGTCCTATAATTCACCCCTCCACTTT. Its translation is CASSRTQSYNSPLHF.

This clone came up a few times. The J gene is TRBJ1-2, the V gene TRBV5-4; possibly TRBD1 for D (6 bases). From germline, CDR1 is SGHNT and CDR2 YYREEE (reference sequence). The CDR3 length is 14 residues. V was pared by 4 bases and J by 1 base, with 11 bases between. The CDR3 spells CASSPRTDNYGYTF. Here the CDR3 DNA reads TGTGCCAGCAGCCCCAGGACAGATAACTATGGCTACACCTTC. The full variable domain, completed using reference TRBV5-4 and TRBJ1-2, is ETGVTQSPTHLIKTRGQQVTLRCSSQSGHNTVSWYQQALGQGPQFIFQYYREEENGRGNFPPRFSGLQFPNYSSELNVNALELDDSALYLCASSPRTDNYGYTFGSGTRLTVV.

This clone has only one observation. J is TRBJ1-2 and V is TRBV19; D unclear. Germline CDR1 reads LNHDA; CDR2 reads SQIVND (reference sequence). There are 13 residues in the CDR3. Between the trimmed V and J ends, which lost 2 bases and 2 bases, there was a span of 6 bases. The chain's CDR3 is CASSIRENYGYTF. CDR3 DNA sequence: TGTGCCAGTAGTATACGAGAGAACTATGGCTACACCTTC.

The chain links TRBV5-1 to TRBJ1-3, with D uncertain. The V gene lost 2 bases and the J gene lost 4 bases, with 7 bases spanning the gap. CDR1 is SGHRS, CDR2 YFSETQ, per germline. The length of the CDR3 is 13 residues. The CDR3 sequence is CASSLGAGNTIYF. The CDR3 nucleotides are TGCGCCAGCAGCTTAGGAGCCGGAAACACCATATATTTT.

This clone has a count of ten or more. CDR3 sequence reads: CAWSSLTEAFF. The CDR3 DNA is TGTGCCTGGAGTTCTTTGACTGAAGCTTTCTTT. The genes are TRBV30 and TRBJ1-1; no definite D call. CDR1 is GTSNPN, CDR2 SVGIG, per germline (reference sequence). V was clipped by 2 bases and J by 5 bases, with 6 bases between them. This CDR3 has 11 amino acids.